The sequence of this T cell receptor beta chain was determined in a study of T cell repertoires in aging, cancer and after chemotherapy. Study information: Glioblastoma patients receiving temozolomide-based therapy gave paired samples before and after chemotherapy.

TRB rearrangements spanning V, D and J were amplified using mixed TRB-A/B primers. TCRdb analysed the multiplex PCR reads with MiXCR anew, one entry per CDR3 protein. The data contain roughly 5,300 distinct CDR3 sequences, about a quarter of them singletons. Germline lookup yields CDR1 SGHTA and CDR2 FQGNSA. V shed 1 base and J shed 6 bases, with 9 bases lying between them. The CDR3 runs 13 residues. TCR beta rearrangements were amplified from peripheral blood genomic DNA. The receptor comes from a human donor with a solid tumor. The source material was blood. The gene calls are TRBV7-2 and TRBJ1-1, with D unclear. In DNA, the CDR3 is TGTGCCAGCAGCTTAGGAGGGAGGGCTGAAGCTTTCTTT. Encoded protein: CASSLGGRAEAFF.